This T cell receptor beta chain derives from a study of blood T cells in healthy people across ages (dated by TCRdb to about 2015). Context from the whole study: In model experiments, template switching captured roughly one uniquely barcoded TCR beta cDNA molecule for every two T cells. The study measured age-related changes in TCR beta repertoire diversity using deep sequencing normalized with unique cDNA molecular identifiers. Four age groups were formed from the donors: young (average roughly 16 years), middle-aged (more than 35), aged (62) and long-lived (around 82). To avoid experimental bias, donors of different ages were randomly spread across the sequencing lanes. Two additional independent replicas of 1 million unique cDNA reads from the same blood draw were analyzed for two donors (one aged 18 to 29 and one aged 80 or older).

The receptor library was made with 5' RACE. These reads were obtained on an Illumina HiSeq 2500. A second roughly 6 to 12 cycle PCR used a sample-barcoded 5' primer and a J-beta primer mix. A template-switch 5' adaptor carrying 12 random nucleotides introduced a unique molecular identifier onto each TCR beta cDNA molecule. Each sample yielded at least 2.5 million CDR3-containing paired-end reads. First-strand cDNA synthesis was performed from all RNA using the Mint cDNA synthesis kit, with priming by a TRBC-specific oligonucleotide. Following uracil-DNA glycosylase treatment, a first 18-cycle PCR with universal primers M1SS and BC2_uni_R was performed on all cDNA. The authors' pipeline ran thus. Normalization of each sample was performed by random selection of 1 million high-quality reads, each carrying a distinct molecular identifier. Reads with shared molecular identifiers were discarded instead of being binned into consensus sequences. MiTCR, run with a Q25 quality threshold and the strictest error-elimination algorithm, handled CDR3 identification, clonotype clustering and error correction. A nonparametric unseen species model using Euler transformation provided a lower-bound estimate of total TCR beta diversity. TCRdb redid the processing of the public reads, applying fastp at Q25 and MiXCR, and retained in-frame beta chains. Each CDR3 protein gets just one entry, which takes the most common genes and DNA from the rows behind it. The V and J calls and clone size are TCRdb's, not the authors'. The sample table contains roughly 900,000 distinct CDR3 sequences; only one count was recorded for around 48% of them. Roughly 13% of the sample belongs to the ten largest clones.

Donors were 39 systemically healthy Caucasian individuals from Russia aged roughly 6 to 90 years. Ten milliliters of peripheral blood were drawn from each donor into EDTA-treated Vacutainer tubes. Ficoll-Paque density-gradient centrifugation was used to isolate PBMCs, with at least 6.5 million per sample. Total RNA was extracted from PBMCs with Trizol reagent, with at least 5 micrograms obtained per sample. The percentages of naive CD45RAhigh/CD27high T cells were determined by flow cytometry on a PBMC aliquot from every donor. The paper's findings and limits, for the study overall: The percentage of naive T cells measured by flow cytometry correlated strongly with observed TCR beta diversity. As age increased, observed TCR beta diversity per million T cells dropped in a roughly linear way, and a significant reduction was already evident by age roughly 40. Compared with the aged group, more naive CD4+ T cells, fewer expanded clones and increased TCR diversity were shown by the long-lived group, suggesting age selection. Bulk unsorted PBMC profiling prevented conclusive comparison of naive and antigen-experienced compartments. The CMV infection status of donors was not known, potentially confounding age-related changes in expanded clonotypes. Estimates of total diversity from one million sequenced T cells were regarded as lower bounds and underestimates.

The CDR3 covers 16 residues, taking in both the cysteine and the phenylalanine. The DNA shown is the 48-base CDR3, in frame from base 1. The germline V gene encodes CDR1 DFQATT and CDR2 SNEGSKA (reference sequence). V and J lose 1 base and 4 bases, and a span of 19 bases separates them. Regarding this clonotype: Its antigen target is currently unknown. There are no base qualities to consult, and no much larger clone falls within one base.

The rearranged chain carries TRBV20-1 and TRBJ1-1; tentative D gene TRBD1, with 5 bases matching. Sequenced material: blood. This TCR came from a man aged 30-40 years in good health. This receptor carries the CDR3 CSARVYQGARITEAFF. The nucleotide sequence is TGCAGTGCTAGAGTTTACCAGGGCGCGCGGATCACTGAAGCTTTCTTT.